Listed below are T cell receptor beta chains from one sample, sequenced in a study of T-cell memory formation after mild COVID-19. TCRdb redid the calling of the 5' RACE reads with MiXCR, one entry per CDR3 protein. The sample shows some 250,000 distinct CDR3 sequences, 18% of them seen only once. Sequenced material: PBMCs or a T cell subset sorted from them (not recorded which). All receptors derive from a man aged 18 to 35 who had mild COVID-19 (a few samples of this study predate the infection). Cell type and time point are not known. CDR3s include the opening cysteine and the closing phenylalanine or tryptophan. D genes are given only for firm matches. Size is stated for part of the rows, as once, few or many counts, or as a class when the clone is expanded.

CDR3nt	CDR3aa	abundance	d_gene	v_gene	j_gene
TGCAGCGTTGACCCTAGACAGGGCCATGGCTACACCTTC	CSVDPRQGHGYTF	.	TRBD1	TRBV29-1	TRBJ1-2
TGTGCCAGCAGCCAAGATATGGCGGGGCTCATAGTCGAGCAGTACTTC	CASSQDMAGLIVEQYF	many	.	TRBV3-2	TRBJ2-7
TGTGCCAGCAGCTCACCCGGACAGGGGAGCGATGAGCAGTTCTTC	CASSSPGQGSDEQFF	few	TRBD1	TRBV7-2	TRBJ2-1
TGCAGTGCTAGTCCAGATGGCTACACCTTC	CSASPDGYTF	few	.	TRBV20-1	TRBJ1-2
TGTGCCAGCAGTTTGCGGCAGCTCAATCAGCCCCAGCATTTT	CASSLRQLNQPQHF	.	.	TRBV12-3/TRBV12-4	TRBJ1-5
TGCAGCGGGAGGACAGGTTCAAACACTGAAGCTTTCTTT	CSGRTGSNTEAFF	few	TRBD1	TRBV29-1	TRBJ1-1
TGCAGCGTCGATCCGTCGAGGGACAACTCCTACGAGCAGTACTTC	CSVDPSRDNSYEQYF	few	.	TRBV29-1	TRBJ2-7
TGCAGTGCTAGAGGGGGAGTAATCATGAACACTGAAGCTTTCTTT	CSARGGVIMNTEAFF	.	.	TRBV20-1	TRBJ1-1
TGCGCCAGCAGCGCCGAACCGGGACAGGAACTCTATGGCTACACCTTC	CASSAEPGQELYGYTF	.	TRBD1	TRBV4-3	TRBJ1-2
TGTGCCAGCTACCTAGACACCCAGTACTTC	CASYLDTQYF	few	.	TRBV21-1	TRBJ2-5
TGTGCCAGCAGCGGGGGGCTGATAGATACGCAGTATTTT	CASSGGLIDTQYF	few	.	TRBV7-9	TRBJ2-3
TGCAGTGCTAGCCTCACCGGGACAGGGAATCGTGGAGCTTTCTTT	CSASLTGTGNRGAFF	few	TRBD1	TRBV20-1	TRBJ1-1
TGTGCCAGCAGCTTAAGTTACTCCGGGACAGTATCCTACGAGCAGTACTTC	CASSLSYSGTVSYEQYF	many	TRBD1	TRBV7-2	TRBJ2-7
TGCAGTGCTAGAGATCTGGGGGGGGGCCAGAATGAGCAGTTCTTC	CSARDLGGGQNEQFF	.	.	TRBV20-1	TRBJ2-1
TGCGCCAGCAGTTATCTCTCGTCGGGGTCTAACTATGGCTACACCTTC	CASSYLSSGSNYGYTF	few	.	TRBV5-1	TRBJ1-2
TGCAGCATAAGCACAGATACGCAGTATTTT	CSISTDTQYF	few	.	TRBV29-1	TRBJ2-3
TGTGCCAGCAGTTACCAGGGCAGGGGTTACGAGCAGTACTTC	CASSYQGRGYEQYF	few	.	TRBV27	TRBJ2-7
TGCGCCAGCAGCTCGGGTGGGGCCAAAGAGACCCAGTACTTC	CASSSGGAKETQYF	.	.	TRBV5-1	TRBJ2-5
TGTGCCAGCAGGTCTACGGTCCTCCTGGCCGCCAGCTCCTACAATGAGCAGTTCTTC	CASRSTVLLAASSYNEQFF	.	.	TRBV7-9	TRBJ2-1
TGTGCCAGCAGCCCAGAGCTGAAAGACACTGAAGCTTTCTTT	CASSPELKDTEAFF	few	.	TRBV4-2	TRBJ1-1
TGCGCCAGCAGCCCCTCGCTCACCCCGGGAGAGCAGTTCTTC	CASSPSLTPGEQFF	many	.	TRBV4-3	TRBJ2-1
TGTGCCAGCAGCTTCGCTACGGACTATAATTCACCCCTCCACTTT	CASSFATDYNSPLHF	.	.	TRBV7-6	TRBJ1-6
TGTGCCACCGGGACAGGGTACACTGAAGCTTTCTTT	CATGTGYTEAFF	few	TRBD1	TRBV6-5	TRBJ1-1
TGTGCCAGCGACCGGGGACAGATGTACCAAGAGACCCAGTACTTC	CASDRGQMYQETQYF	few	TRBD1	TRBV7-9	TRBJ2-5
TGTGCCAGCAGTGCCACCGGGACAGGGGCGGGGGCCCAGTACTTC	CASSATGTGAGAQYF	.	TRBD1	TRBV6-1	TRBJ2-5
TGTGCCAGCACTCGAGGAGGCCCGGACGGCTACACCTTC	CASTRGGPDGYTF	few	.	TRBV6-2/TRBV6-3	TRBJ1-2
TGCGCCAGCAGCCAAGCGTCTCTCAGACAGTGGGAGACCCAGTACTTC	CASSQASLRQWETQYF	.	.	TRBV4-1	TRBJ2-5
TGTGCCAGCAGGTCCGGGACAGTTAACACCGGGGAGCTGTTTTTT	CASRSGTVNTGELFF	.	TRBD1	TRBV12-3/TRBV12-4	TRBJ2-2
TGTGCCAGCGGGGGGGCCCGCTCCCATCAGCATTTT	CASGGARSHQHF	.	.	TRBV2	TRBJ1-5
TGTGCCAGCAGCAAGGGGGGGATCGCTTACGAGCAGTACTTC	CASSKGGIAYEQYF	many	.	TRBV12-3/TRBV12-4	TRBJ2-7
TGTGCCAGCAGCAGAGGGGAAGGGAGGCCCATATATTTT	CASSRGEGRPIYF	few	.	TRBV7-2	TRBJ1-3
TGCAGTGCCACCTGGTTCGGGGGTGGACAGCCCCAGCATTTT	CSATWFGGGQPQHF	.	.	TRBV20-1	TRBJ1-5
TGTGCCAGCAGCCCCCCTAGCGGGGCCCGCTCCTACAATGAGCAGTTCTTC	CASSPPSGARSYNEQFF	.	TRBD2	TRBV7-9	TRBJ2-1
TGTGCCAGCAGTGCCGCTACGCAGAACACTGAAGCTTTCTTT	CASSAATQNTEAFF	.	.	TRBV2	TRBJ1-1
TGCGCCAGCAGCCAAGGGGGGGGTGGTGAGCAGTACTTC	CASSQGGGGEQYF	few	TRBD2	TRBV4-3	TRBJ2-7
TGTGCCAGCAGCTACACTCAGGGGACTGGCTACACCTTC	CASSYTQGTGYTF	many	.	TRBV28	TRBJ1-2
TGTGCCAGCAGCCTAGGAGGTTGGACCGGGGGCGCGGGTGAAGCTTTCTTT	CASSLGGWTGGAGEAFF	.	.	TRBV7-3	TRBJ1-1
TGTGCCATCAGTGATGGGACAGGGGCGAACACCGGGGAGCTGTTTTTT	CAISDGTGANTGELFF	.	TRBD1	TRBV10-3	TRBJ2-2
TGTGCCATCAGTGAGGCTGAGGACACCATATATTTT	CAISEAEDTIYF	few	.	TRBV10-3	TRBJ1-3
TGTGCCAGCAGTGAATCGGGGAGCGGATGGTCTTTT	CASSESGSGWSF	.	.	TRBV2	TRBJ2-3
TGTGCCAGCAGTTACTCCGGGGGGGCAGGAACTGAAGCTTTCTTT	CASSYSGGAGTEAFF	few	.	TRBV6-5	TRBJ1-1
TGTGCCAGCAGTTTTCGTAAAGAGACCCAGTACTTC	CASSFRKETQYF	few	.	TRBV12-3/TRBV12-4	TRBJ2-5
TGCGCCAGCAGCACCAGGGGCTCGGACACTGAAGCTTTCTTT	CASSTRGSDTEAFF	many	.	TRBV5-1	TRBJ1-1
TGCGCCAGCACTCCCACCTCTCCCGCTAGCTCCTACGAGCAGTACTTC	CASTPTSPASSYEQYF	.	.	TRBV5-1	TRBJ2-7
TGTGCCAGCAGCTTCCAGGGAACGAACACTGAAGCTTTCTTT	CASSFQGTNTEAFF	many	.	TRBV7-3	TRBJ1-1
TGCGCCAGCAGCCCAACGACAGGTCGGGCACCCCTCCACTTT	CASSPTTGRAPLHF	few	.	TRBV4-3	TRBJ1-6
TGTGCCAGTAGTATAGGGTTGGGCCGAGGTCAGCCCCAGCATTTT	CASSIGLGRGQPQHF	.	.	TRBV19	TRBJ1-5
TGCGCCAGCAGCTGGGCCGCCAGGGGTAGAGCCAAAAACATTCAGTACTTC	CASSWAARGRAKNIQYF	few	.	TRBV5-1	TRBJ2-4
TGTGCCAGCAGCCCCCAGTGGGGCAGAGTGAACACTGAAGCTTTCTTT	CASSPQWGRVNTEAFF	few	.	TRBV3-1	TRBJ1-1
TGTGCCAGCAGCTTAAGGGGAATGGAAGCTTTCTTT	CASSLRGMEAFF	.	.	TRBV7-2	TRBJ1-1
TGTGCCAGCGCCCCGGGTGGCAGCAATCAGCCCCAGCATTTT	CASAPGGSNQPQHF	few	.	TRBV6-1	TRBJ1-5
TGTGCCACCAGTGATTCGCGGACGGGAAACACTGAAGCTTTCTTT	CATSDSRTGNTEAFF	few	.	TRBV24-1	TRBJ1-1
TGTGCCAGCAGCCCTAGCGGGGGAAGTCAAGAGACCCAGTACTTC	CASSPSGGSQETQYF	.	TRBD2	TRBV7-9	TRBJ2-5